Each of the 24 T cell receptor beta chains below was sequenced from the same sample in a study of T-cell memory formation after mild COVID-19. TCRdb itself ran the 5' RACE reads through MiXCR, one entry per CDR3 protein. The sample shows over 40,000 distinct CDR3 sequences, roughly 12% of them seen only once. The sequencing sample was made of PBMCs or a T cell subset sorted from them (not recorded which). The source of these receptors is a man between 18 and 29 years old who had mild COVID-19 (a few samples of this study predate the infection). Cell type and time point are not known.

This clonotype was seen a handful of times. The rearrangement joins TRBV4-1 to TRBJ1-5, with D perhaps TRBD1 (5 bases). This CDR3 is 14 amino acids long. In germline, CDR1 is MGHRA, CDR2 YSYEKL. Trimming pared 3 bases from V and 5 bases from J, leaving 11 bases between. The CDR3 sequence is CASSQGGIHQPQHF. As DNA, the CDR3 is TGCGCCAGCAGCCAGGGGGGGATACATCAGCCCCAGCATTTT.

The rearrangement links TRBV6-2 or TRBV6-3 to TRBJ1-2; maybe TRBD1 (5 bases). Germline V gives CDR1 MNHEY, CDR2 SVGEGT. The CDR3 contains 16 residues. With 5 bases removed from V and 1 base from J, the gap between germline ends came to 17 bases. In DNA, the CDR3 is TGTGCCAGCAGTACCCGAAGCCGGGACCATAACTATGGCTACACCTTC. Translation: CASSTRSRDHNYGYTF.

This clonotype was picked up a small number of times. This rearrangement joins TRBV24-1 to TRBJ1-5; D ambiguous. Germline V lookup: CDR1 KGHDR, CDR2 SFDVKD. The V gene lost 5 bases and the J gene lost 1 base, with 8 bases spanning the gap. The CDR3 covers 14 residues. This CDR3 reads CATSVAGSNQPQHF. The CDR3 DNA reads TGTGCCACCAGTGTGGCCGGGAGCAATCAGCCCCAGCATTTT.

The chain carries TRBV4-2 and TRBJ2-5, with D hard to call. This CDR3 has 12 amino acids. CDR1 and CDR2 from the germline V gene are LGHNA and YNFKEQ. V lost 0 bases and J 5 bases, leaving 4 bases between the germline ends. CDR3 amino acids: CASSQDWETQYF. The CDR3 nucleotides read TGTGCCAGCAGCCAAGATTGGGAGACCCAGTACTTC.

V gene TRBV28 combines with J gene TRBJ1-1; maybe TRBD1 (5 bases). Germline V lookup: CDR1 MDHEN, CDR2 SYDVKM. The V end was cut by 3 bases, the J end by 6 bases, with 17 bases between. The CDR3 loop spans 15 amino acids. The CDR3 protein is CASSFNAGRGSEAFF. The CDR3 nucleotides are TGTGCCAGCAGTTTTAATGCGGGCCGGGGGTCTGAAGCTTTCTTT.

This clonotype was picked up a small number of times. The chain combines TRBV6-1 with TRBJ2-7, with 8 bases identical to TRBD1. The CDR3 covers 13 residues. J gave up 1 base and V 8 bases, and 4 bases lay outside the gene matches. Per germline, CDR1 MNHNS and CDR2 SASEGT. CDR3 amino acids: CASRDRSSYEQYF. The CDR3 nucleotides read TGTGCCAGCCGGGACAGGAGTTCCTACGAGCAGTACTTC.

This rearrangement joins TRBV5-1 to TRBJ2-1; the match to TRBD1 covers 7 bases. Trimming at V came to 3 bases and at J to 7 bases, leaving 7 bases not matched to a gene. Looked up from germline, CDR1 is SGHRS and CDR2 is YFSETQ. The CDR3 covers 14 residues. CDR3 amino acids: CASSSDTGVNEQFF. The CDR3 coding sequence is TGCGCCAGCAGCTCGGACACAGGGGTGAATGAGCAGTTCTTC.

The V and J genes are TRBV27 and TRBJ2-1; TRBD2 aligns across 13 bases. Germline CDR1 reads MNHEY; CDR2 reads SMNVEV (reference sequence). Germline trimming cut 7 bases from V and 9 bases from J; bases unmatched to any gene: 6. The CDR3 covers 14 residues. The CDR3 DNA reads TGTGCCAGCAAGACTAGCGGGGGGCTGGTTGAGCAGTTCTTC. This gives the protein CASKTSGGLVEQFF.

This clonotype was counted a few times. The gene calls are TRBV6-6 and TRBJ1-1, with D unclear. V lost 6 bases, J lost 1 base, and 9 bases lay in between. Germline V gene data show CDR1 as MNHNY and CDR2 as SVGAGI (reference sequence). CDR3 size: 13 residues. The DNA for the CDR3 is TGTGCCAGCAGCCACCGCCAGAACACTGAAGCTTTCTTT. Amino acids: CASSHRQNTEAFF.

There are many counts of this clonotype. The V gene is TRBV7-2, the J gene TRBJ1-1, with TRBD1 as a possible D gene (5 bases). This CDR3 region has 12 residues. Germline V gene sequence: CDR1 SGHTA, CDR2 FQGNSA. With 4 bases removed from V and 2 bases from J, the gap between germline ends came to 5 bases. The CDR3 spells CASSWDNTEAFF. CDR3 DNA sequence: TGTGCCAGCAGCTGGGACAACACTGAAGCTTTCTTT.

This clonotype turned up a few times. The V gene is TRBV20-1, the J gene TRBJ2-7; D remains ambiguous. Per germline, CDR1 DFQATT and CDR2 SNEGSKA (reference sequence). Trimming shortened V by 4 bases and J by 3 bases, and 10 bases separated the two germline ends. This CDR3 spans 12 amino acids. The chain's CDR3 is CSAKGSNYEQYV. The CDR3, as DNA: TGCAGTGCTAAGGGCAGCAACTACGAGCAGTACGTC.

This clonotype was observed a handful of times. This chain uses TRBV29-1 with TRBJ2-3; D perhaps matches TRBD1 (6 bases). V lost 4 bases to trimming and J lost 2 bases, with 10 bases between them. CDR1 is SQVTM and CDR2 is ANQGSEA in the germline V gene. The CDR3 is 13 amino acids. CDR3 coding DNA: TGCAGCGTTGGAAAGGGGGACACAGATACGCAGTATTTT. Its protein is CSVGKGDTDTQYF.

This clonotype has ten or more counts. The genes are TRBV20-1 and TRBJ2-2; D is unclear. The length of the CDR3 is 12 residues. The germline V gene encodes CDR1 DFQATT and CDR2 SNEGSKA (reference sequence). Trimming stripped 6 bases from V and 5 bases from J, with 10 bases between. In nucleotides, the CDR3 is TGCAGTGCCCCGGAAGTAACCGGGGAGCTGTTTTTT. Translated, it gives CSAPEVTGELFF.

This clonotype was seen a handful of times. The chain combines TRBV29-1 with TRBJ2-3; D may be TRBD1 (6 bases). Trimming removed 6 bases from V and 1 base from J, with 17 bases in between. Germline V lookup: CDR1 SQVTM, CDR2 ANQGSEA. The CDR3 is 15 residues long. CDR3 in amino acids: CSVTGQGPGTDTQYF. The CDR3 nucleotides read TGCAGCGTCACGGGGCAGGGGCCTGGCACAGATACGCAGTATTTT.

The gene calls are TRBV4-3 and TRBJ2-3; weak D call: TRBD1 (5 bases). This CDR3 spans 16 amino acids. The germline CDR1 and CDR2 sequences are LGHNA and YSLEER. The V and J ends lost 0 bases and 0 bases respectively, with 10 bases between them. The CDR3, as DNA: TGCGCCAGCAGCCAAGATGGTCAGGGCAGCACAGATACGCAGTATTTT. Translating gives CASSQDGQGSTDTQYF.

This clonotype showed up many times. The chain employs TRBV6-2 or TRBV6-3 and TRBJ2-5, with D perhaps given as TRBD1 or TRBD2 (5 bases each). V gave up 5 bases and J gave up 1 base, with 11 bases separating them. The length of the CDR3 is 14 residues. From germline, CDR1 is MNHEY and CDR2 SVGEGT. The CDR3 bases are TGTGCCAGCAGTCCCGATGGGGGCCAAGAGACCCAGTACTTC. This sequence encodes CASSPDGGQETQYF.

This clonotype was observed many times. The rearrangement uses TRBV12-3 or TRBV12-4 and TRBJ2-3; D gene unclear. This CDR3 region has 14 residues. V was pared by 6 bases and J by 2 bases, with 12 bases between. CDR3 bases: TGTGCCAGCAGAGTTACGGGCCTCACAGATACGCAGTATTTT. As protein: CASRVTGLTDTQYF.

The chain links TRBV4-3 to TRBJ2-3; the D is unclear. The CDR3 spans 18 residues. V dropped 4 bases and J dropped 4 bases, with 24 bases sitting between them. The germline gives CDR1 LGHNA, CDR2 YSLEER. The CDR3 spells CASSRQVGISSTPDTQYF. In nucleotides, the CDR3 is TGCGCCAGCAGCCGACAAGTTGGGATATCGAGCACGCCAGATACGCAGTATTTT.

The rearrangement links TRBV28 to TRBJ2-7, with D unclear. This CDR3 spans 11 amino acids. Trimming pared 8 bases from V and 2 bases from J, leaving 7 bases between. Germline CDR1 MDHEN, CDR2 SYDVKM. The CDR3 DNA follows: TGTGCCAGCGCGACACCCTACGAGCAGTACTTC. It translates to CASATPYEQYF.

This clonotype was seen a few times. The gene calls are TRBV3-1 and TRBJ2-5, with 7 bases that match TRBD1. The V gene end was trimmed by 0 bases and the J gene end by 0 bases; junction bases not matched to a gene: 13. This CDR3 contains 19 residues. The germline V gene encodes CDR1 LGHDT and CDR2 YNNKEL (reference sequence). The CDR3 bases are TGTGCCAGCAGCCAAGATGGAACCCGACAGGGAGAATACCAAGAGACCCAGTACTTC. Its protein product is CASSQDGTRQGEYQETQYF.

The CDR3 nucleotides read TGTGCCAGCAGCTTGGCCCCAGCGTACACTGAAGCTTTCTTT. This codes for CASSLAPAYTEAFF. V is TRBV5-5 and J is TRBJ1-1; D gene ambiguous. The CDR3 is 14 residues long. Trimming removed 0 bases from V and 3 bases from J, with 9 bases in between. From germline, CDR1 is SGHKS and CDR2 YYEKEE (reference sequence).

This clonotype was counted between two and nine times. CDR3 residues: CASSPRAGQYTEAFF. The CDR3 bases are TGTGCCAGCAGCCCCCGGGCAGGACAATACACTGAAGCTTTCTTT. V gene TRBV7-9 combines with J gene TRBJ1-1, with D perhaps matching TRBD1 (5 bases). Between the trimmed V and J ends, which lost 5 bases and 3 bases, there was a span of 16 bases. CDR3 length equals 15 residues. Germline assignment: CDR1 SEHNR and CDR2 FQNEAQ (reference sequence).

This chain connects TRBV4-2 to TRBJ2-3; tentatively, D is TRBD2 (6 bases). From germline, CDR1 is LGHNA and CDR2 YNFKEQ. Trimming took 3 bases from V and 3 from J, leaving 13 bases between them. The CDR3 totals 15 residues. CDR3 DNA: TGTGCCAGCAGCCAGGGACTGAAGGAGACAGATACGCAGTATTTT. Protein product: CASSQGLKETDTQYF.

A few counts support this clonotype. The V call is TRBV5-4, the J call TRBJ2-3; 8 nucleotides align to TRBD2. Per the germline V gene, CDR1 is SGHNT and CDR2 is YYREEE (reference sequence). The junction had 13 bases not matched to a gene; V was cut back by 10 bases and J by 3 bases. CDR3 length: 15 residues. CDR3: CAYPVGGGRTDTQYF. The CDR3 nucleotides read TGTGCCTACCCAGTTGGCGGGGGGAGGACAGATACGCAGTATTTT.